The 13 T cell receptor beta chains below were found in one sample sequenced in a study of siplizumab effects on memory and regulatory T cells. Data came from immunoSEQ multiplex PCR; TCRdb stores just in-frame clones and leaves some out. The sample lists fewer than 60,000 clones, 85% to 95% occurring once. Source material: CD8+ T cells sorted from blood. Every receptor here comes from a human donor in good health.

The V and J genes are TRBV9 and TRBJ2-5; a weak D match, TRBD2 (5 bases). Trimming stripped 3 bases from V and 5 bases from J, with 14 bases between. The CDR3 totals 14 residues. Germline V gene lookup returns CDR1 SGDLS and CDR2 YYNGEE. The chain's CDR3 is CASSASWGVETQYF. The CDR3, as DNA: TGTGCCAGCAGCGCTAGTTGGGGAGTTGAGACCCAGTACTTC.

V usage is TRBV5-1 and J usage is TRBJ2-7; 7 bases match TRBD2. Germline CDR1 and CDR2: SGHRS and YFSETQ. The V and J ends lost 2 bases and 1 base, in that order; junction bases with no gene match: 6. This CDR3 is 15 amino acids long. The chain's CDR3 is CASSFLASGSYEQYF. The CDR3 DNA reads as TGCGCCAGCAGCTTTCTGGCTAGCGGATCCTACGAGCAGTACTTC.

This chain links TRBV5-1 with TRBJ2-1; D gene ambiguous. With 0 bases removed from V and 8 bases from J, the gap between germline ends came to 3 bases. From germline, CDR1 is SGHRS and CDR2 YFSETQ. CDR3 size: 11 residues. The CDR3 loop reads CASSLAYEQFF. CDR3 coding DNA: TGCGCCAGCAGCTTGGCCTATGAGCAGTTCTTC.

The chain joins TRBV7-6 to TRBJ2-2; 7 bases match TRBD2. Germline loops: CDR1 SGHVS, CDR2 FNYEAQ. CDR3 length: 16 amino acids. Trimming cost V 2 bases and J 0 bases; bases outside gene matches: 3. CDR3 bases: TGTGCCAGCAGCTTAAGCGGGATCGCGAACACCGGGGAGCTGTTTTTT. The encoded protein is CASSLSGIANTGELFF.

The chain couples TRBV29-1 to TRBJ2-7; D is uncertain. Germline V gene lookup returns CDR1 SQVTM and CDR2 ANQGSEA. Trimming took 4 bases from V and 2 from J, leaving 12 bases between them. This CDR3 spans 13 amino acids. The CDR3 coding sequence is TGCAGCGTTGCGCCCGGCGGCCCCTACGAGCAGTACTTC. This sequence encodes CSVAPGGPYEQYF.

This sequence joins TRBV27 and TRBJ1-5; possibly TRBD1 for D (6 bases). This CDR3 region has 17 residues. CDR1 is MNHEY, CDR2 SMNVEV, per germline (reference sequence). V was clipped by 3 bases and J by 3 bases, with 18 bases between them. CDR3 DNA sequence: TGTGCCAGCAGTTTGGCAGGGGATGGCCTGATCAATCAGCCCCAGCATTTT. The encoded protein is CASSLAGDGLINQPQHF.

The chain joins TRBV6-6 to TRBJ2-1; the D is unclear. CDR1 is MNHNY, CDR2 SVGAGI, per germline (reference sequence). The length of the CDR3 is 12 residues. V dropped 4 bases and J dropped 8 bases, with 9 bases sitting between them. Here the CDR3 DNA reads TGTGCCAGCAGTTCGCCTGGCTATGAGCAGTTCTTC. This gives the protein CASSSPGYEQFF.

The V gene is TRBV5-6, the J gene TRBJ2-7; weak D call: TRBD1 (7 bases). The V gene's germline CDR1 is SGHDT and CDR2 YYEEEE. V lost 4 bases to trimming and J lost 3 bases, with 17 bases between them. This CDR3 has 15 amino acids. This CDR3 is CASSVAGGRSYEQYF. Here the CDR3 DNA reads TGTGCCAGCAGCGTAGCAGGGGGGCGAAGCTACGAGCAGTACTTC.

The chain uses TRBV10-3 and TRBJ1-1; D remains ambiguous. Trimming left V 7 bases short and J 0 bases short, with 12 bases between. The CDR3 runs to 14 residues. In germline, CDR1 is ENHRY, CDR2 SYGVKD. CDR3 loop: CAITDLGMNTEAFF. The CDR3 nucleotides are TGTGCCATCACCGACCTGGGCATGAACACTGAAGCTTTCTTT.

V gene TRBV7-9 combines with J gene TRBJ2-1; 8 bases map to TRBD1. Losses at the gene ends were 5 bases for V and 8 bases for J; bases not matched to a gene: 8. Germline CDR1 is SEHNR and CDR2 is FQNEAQ (reference sequence). CDR3 size: 14 residues. The CDR3 DNA is TGTGCCAGCAGCCCAACCCAGGGGGCCTATGAGCAGTTCTTC. This encodes CASSPTQGAYEQFF.

The V gene is TRBV11-2, the J gene TRBJ2-7, with unresolved D. CDR3 size: 11 residues. Germline V gene sequence: CDR1 SGHAT, CDR2 FQNNGV. V dropped 2 bases and J dropped 5 bases, with 4 bases sitting between them. CDR3 DNA sequence: TGTGCCAGCAGCTTATGGGACGAGCAGTACTTC. This codes for CASSLWDEQYF.

The rearrangement links TRBV29-1 to TRBJ2-7, with TRBD1 identical over 9 bases. The trim removed 3 bases at V and 3 bases at J, leaving 6 bases unmatched. CDR3 length: 14 amino acids. Germline lookup yields CDR1 SQVTM and CDR2 ANQGSEA. CDR3 in DNA: TGCAGCGTTGATGAAGGGACAGGGAGCTACGAGCAGTACTTC. This encodes CSVDEGTGSYEQYF.

As regards this clone: Other DNA sequences in the sample encode the same CDR3. The gene calls are TRBV11-2 and TRBJ1-1; 7 nucleotides align to TRBD1. There are 14 residues in the CDR3. Germline lookup yields CDR1 SGHAT and CDR2 FQNNGV. J lost 0 bases, V lost 6 bases, and 4 bases had no gene match. As DNA, the CDR3 is TGTGCCAGCAGTTGGGGACAGATGAACACTGAAGCTTTCTTT. Translation: CASSWGQMNTEAFF.